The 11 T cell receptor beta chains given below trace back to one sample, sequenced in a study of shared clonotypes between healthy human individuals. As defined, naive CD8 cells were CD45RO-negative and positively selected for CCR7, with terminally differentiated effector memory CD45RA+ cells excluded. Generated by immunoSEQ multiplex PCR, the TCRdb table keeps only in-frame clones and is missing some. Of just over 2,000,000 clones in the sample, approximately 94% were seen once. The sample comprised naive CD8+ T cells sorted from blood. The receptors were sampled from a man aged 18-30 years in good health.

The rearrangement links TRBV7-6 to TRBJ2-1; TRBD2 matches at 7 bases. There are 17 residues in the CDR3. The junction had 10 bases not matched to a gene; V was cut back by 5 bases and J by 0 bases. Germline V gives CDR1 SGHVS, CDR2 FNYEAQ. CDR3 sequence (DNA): TGTGCCAGCAGCACAAGGGAGGGCTCAAGCTCCTACAATGAGCAGTTCTTC. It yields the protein CASSTREGSSSYNEQFF.

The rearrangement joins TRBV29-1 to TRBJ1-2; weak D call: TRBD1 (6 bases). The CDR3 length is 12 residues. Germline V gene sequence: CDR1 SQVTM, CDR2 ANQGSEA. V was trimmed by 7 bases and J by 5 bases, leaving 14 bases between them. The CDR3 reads CSGLLGGYGYTF. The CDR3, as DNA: TGCAGCGGGCTACTAGGGGGTTATGGCTACACCTTC.

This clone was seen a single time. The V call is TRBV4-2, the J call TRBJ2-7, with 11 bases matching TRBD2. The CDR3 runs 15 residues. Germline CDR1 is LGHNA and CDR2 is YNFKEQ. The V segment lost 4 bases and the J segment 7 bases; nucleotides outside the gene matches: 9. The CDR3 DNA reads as TGTGCCAGCAGCCCTCGACTAGCGGGGAACTGGGAGCAGTACTTC. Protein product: CASSPRLAGNWEQYF.

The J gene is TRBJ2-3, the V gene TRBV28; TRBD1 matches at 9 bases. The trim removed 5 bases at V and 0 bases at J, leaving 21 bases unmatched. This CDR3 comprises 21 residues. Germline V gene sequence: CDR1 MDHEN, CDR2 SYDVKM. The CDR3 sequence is CASSPTPGTGRDSPSTDTQYF. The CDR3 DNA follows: TGTGCCAGCAGTCCTACTCCCGGGACAGGGCGAGACTCACCTAGCACAGATACGCAGTATTTT. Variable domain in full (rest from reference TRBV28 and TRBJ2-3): DVKVTQSSRYLVKRTGEKVFLECVQDMDHENMFWYRQDPGLGLRLIYFSYDVKMKEKGDIPEGYSVSREKKERFSLILESASTNQTSMYLCASSPTPGTGRDSPSTDTQYFGPGTRLTVL.

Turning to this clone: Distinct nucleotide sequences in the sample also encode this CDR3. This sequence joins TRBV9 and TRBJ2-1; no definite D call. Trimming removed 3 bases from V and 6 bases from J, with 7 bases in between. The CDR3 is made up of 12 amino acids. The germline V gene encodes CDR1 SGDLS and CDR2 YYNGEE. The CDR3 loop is CASSGVGNEQFF. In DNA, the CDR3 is TGTGCCAGCAGCGGGGTCGGCAATGAGCAGTTCTTC.

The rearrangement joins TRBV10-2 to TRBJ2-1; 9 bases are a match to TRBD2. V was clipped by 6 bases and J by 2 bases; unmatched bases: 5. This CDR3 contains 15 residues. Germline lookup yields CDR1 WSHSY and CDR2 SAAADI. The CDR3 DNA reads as TGCGCCAGCAGGGGGCGGGAGGGCCCCTACAATGAGCAGTTCTTC. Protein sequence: CASRGREGPYNEQFF.

The CDR3 bases are TGTGCCAGCAGCACTACTCCGGGGGGAGAGTTACTTCGAGATGAGCAGTTCTTC. Translated: CASSTTPGGELLRDEQFF. The chain couples TRBV9 to TRBJ2-1; 7 bases map to TRBD2. The CDR3 length is 18 residues. From germline, CDR1 is SGDLS and CDR2 YYNGEE. The V gene end was trimmed by 4 bases and the J gene end by 8 bases; junction bases not matched to a gene: 21.

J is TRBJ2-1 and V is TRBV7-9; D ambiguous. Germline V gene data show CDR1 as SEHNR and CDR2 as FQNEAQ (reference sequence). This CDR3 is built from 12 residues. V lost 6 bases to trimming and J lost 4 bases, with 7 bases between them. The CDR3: CASRQLYNEQFF. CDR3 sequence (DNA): TGTGCCAGCAGACAGCTATACAATGAGCAGTTCTTC.

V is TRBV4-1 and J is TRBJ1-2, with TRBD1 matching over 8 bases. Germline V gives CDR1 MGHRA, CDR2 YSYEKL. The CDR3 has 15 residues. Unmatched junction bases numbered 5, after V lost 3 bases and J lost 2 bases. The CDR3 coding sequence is TGCGCCAGCAGCCAGGTACAGGGGGAGAACTATGGCTACACCTTC. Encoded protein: CASSQVQGENYGYTF.

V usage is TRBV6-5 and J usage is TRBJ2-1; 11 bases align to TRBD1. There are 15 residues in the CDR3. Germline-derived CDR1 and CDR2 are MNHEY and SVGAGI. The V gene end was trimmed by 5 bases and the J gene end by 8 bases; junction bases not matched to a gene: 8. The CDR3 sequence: CASSLRDRGIHEQFF. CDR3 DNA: TGTGCCAGCAGTCTCCGGGACAGGGGGATTCATGAGCAGTTCTTC.

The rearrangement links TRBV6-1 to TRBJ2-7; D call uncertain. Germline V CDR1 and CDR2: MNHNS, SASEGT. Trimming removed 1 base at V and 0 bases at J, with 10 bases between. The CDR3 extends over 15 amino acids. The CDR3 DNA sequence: TGTGCCAGCAGTGAAGACGGCGGAAGCTCCTACGAGCAGTACTTC. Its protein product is CASSEDGGSSYEQYF.